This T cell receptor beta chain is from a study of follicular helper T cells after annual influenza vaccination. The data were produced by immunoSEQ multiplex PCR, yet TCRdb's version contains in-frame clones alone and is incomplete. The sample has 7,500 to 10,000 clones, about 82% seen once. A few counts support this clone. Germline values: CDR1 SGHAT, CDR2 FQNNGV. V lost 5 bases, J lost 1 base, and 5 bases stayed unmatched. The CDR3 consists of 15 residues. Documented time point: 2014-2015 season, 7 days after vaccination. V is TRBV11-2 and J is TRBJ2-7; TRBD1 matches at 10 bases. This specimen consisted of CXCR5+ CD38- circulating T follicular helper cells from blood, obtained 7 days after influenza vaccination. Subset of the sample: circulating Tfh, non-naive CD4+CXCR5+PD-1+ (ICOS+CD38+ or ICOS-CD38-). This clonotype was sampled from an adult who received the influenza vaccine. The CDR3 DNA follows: TGTGCCAGCAGCCCGCGGGACAGGGGTTCCTACGAGCAGTACTTC. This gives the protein CASSPRDRGSYEQYF. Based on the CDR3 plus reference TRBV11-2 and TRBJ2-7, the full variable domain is EAGVAQSPRYKIIEKRQSVAFWCNPISGHATLYWYQQILGQGPKLLIQFQNNGVVDDSQLPKDRFSAERLKGVDSTLKIQPAKLEDSAVYLCASSPRDRGSYEQYFGPGTRLTVT.